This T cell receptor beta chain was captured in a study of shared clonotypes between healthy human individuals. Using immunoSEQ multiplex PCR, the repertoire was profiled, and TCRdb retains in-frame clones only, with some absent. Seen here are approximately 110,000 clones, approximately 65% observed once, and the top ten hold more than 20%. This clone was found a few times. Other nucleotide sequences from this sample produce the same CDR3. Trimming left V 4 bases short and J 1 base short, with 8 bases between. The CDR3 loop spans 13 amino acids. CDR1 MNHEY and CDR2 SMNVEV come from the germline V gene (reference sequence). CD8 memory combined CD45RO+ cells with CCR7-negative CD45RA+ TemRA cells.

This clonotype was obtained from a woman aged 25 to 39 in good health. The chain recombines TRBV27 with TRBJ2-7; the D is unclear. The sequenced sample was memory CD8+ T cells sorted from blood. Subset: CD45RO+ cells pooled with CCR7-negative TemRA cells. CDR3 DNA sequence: TGTGCCAGCAGTTCGGACCCATCCTACGAGCAGTACTTC. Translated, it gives CASSSDPSYEQYF.